This TCR beta chain was sequenced during a study of T cell repertoires in cytomegalovirus infection. Across the study: Indications came from public TCR beta signatures; they pointed to CMV infection and to a matching HLA type.

Notes on this clonotype: Its antigen is unidentified.

The CDR3 length is 17 residues. Looked up from germline, CDR1 is SGHTA and CDR2 is FQGNSA. V shed 1 base and J 2 bases; nucleotides not matched to a gene: 7. TCRdb used MiXCR to reprocess the reads, holding one entry per CDR3 protein. The table has hundreds of thousands of distinct CDR3 sequences, under 45% seen once. Material: cultured PBMCs, obtained from culture after CMV antigen stimulation. The chain is built from TRBV7-2 and TRBJ1-3, with 8 bases aligning to TRBD1. The TCR sequence derives from a human donor in good health (CMV status not recorded). Some clones in this sample may be carry-over from other donors' samples. The CDR3 coding sequence is TGTGCCAGCAGCTTAGTCGCGGACAGGGTGGCTGGAAACACCATATATTTT. This translates into CASSLVADRVAGNTIYF.